These 2 T cell receptor beta chains were sequenced from one sample in a study of regulatory T cells in long-lasting Graves disease. iRepertoire HTBI primers and Arm-PCR of CDR3 regions built TCR beta libraries. TCRdb re-called the multiplex PCR reads with MiXCR, one entry per CDR3 protein. The profile shows 400,000 to 500,000 distinct CDR3 sequences, about 22% of them singletons. Time point given: persistent/refractory GD, antithyroid drugs over 5 years with positive TRAb. The TCR library was made from RNA extracted from PBMCs. The sequencing used peripheral blood mononuclear cells (PBMCs), collected when the disease was refractory, from a patient treated with antithyroid drugs. Receptors originate from a female donor with Graves disease.

This clonotype was seen many times. The CDR3 DNA follows: TGTGCCAGCAGCGACATGGGACTAGGCCTCACCGGGGAGCTGTTTTTT. Its translation: CASSDMGLGLTGELFF. The chain couples TRBV5-5 to TRBJ2-2; the match to TRBD2 covers 8 bases. CDR3 length equals 16 residues. V shed 4 bases and J 4 bases; nucleotides not matched to a gene: 9. Germline values: CDR1 SGHKS, CDR2 YYEKEE (reference sequence).

The rearrangement uses TRBV9 and TRBJ2-7; TRBD1 agrees at 9 bases. The J segment lost 7 bases and the V segment lost 5 bases, leaving 4 bases of the junction unmatched. CDR1 is SGDLS and CDR2 is YYNGEE in the germline V gene. This CDR3 region has 12 residues. CDR3 DNA: TGTGCCAGCAGTAGGACAGGGGATGAGCAGTACTTC. This sequence encodes CASSRTGDEQYF.